This T cell receptor (beta chain) originates from a study of graft-versus-host responses after intestinal transplantation. Study as a whole: Uniformly, recipients were administered anti-thymocyte globulin induction with subsequent tacrolimus and steroids for roughly three years. Study-wide points: Recipient marrow held GvH clones, some first seen in ileum or blood.

Assay used: immunoSEQ multiplex PCR; TCRdb lists only in-frame clones, some missing. The sample lists around 84,000 clones, less than 90% occurring once. The CDR3 runs 15 residues. Germline-derived CDR1 and CDR2 are SEHNR and FQNEAQ (reference sequence). V shed 3 bases and J 3 bases; nucleotides not matched to a gene: 6. Comments on this clone: The antigen is unknown.

This chain connects TRBV7-9 to TRBJ1-1; 8 bases match TRBD1. The specimen comprised unstimulated CD8+ T cells sorted from spleen or lymph node cells, sampled before intestinal transplant. This receptor was taken from a human donor who received an intestinal transplant. CDR3 sequence reads: CASSFPGGRDTEAFF. CDR3 DNA: TGTGCCAGCAGCTTCCCAGGGGGCAGGGACACTGAAGCTTTCTTT.